This T cell receptor (beta chain) was recovered during a study of blood T cell repertoires in COVID-19. Method: immunoSEQ multiplex PCR; TCRdb's copy keeps in-frame clones and lacks some. The table records 390,000 or so clones, roughly nine tenths of them present only once. Looked up from germline, CDR1 is GTSNPN and CDR2 is SVGIG (reference sequence). This CDR3 is built from 15 residues. V was shortened by 4 bases and J by 2 bases, with 17 bases between the two germline ends. The clonotype originates from a man aged 18-30 years who had recovered from COVID-19. The sequenced sample was PBMCs or T cells enriched from blood (not recorded which). The chain couples TRBV30 to TRBJ1-1; a possible D gene is TRBD1 (5 bases). CDR3: CAWTRPLGLNTEAFF. The CDR3 nucleotides are TGTGCCTGGACCCGGCCGTTGGGGCTCAACACTGAAGCTTTCTTT.